The TCR beta chain under discussion was sequenced for a study of technical replicates of blood from a handful of donors. Assay: immunoSEQ multiplex PCR; the TCRdb copy retains only in-frame clones and omits some. The table lists approximately 69,000 clones, about 90% of them singletons. Germline values: CDR1 SNHLY, CDR2 FYNNEI. The CDR3 runs 14 residues. V lost 5 bases, J lost 3 bases, and 5 bases stayed unmatched. In its sample, this clone was seen a few times. This receptor was taken from a human donor in good health. Some clones in this sample may be carry-over from other donors' samples. The sequencing sample was made of PBMCs. The chain has TRBV2 and TRBJ2-7; 9 bases map to TRBD1. Written as DNA, the CDR3 is TGTGCCAGCAGTCCACGGACAGGGGTCTACGAGCAGTACTTC. Its translation is CASSPRTGVYEQYF.